This TCR beta chain was found in a study of cytomegalovirus exposure and HLA in healthy donors. Findings and caveats of the study: High sensitivity and specificity were reportedly achieved when the classifier diagnosed cytomegalovirus status. Overall, under 200 TCR beta chains were annotated as cytomegalovirus-associated.

Primers included in the PCR were 60 Vbeta and 13 Jbeta primers. Sequencing was performed with immunoSEQ multiplex PCR; in TCRdb, only in-frame clones are kept and a portion is missing. The sample shows roughly 150,000 clones, approximately 75% of them seen only once. V trimming: 6 bases; J trimming: 2 bases; junction bases outside the gene matches: 4. Looked up from germline, CDR1 is KGHSH and CDR2 is LQKENI. This CDR3 contains 14 residues. A remark on this clone: Its specificity is not known. Distinct nucleotide sequences in the sample also encode this CDR3.

The V gene is TRBV18, the J gene TRBJ1-2, with 9 bases matching TRBD1. The sample taken for sequencing was PBMCs. This TCR was recovered from a man over 45 in good health and CMV-seropositive. DNA for the CDR3: TGTGCCAGCTCGCCGGGACAGGGAAACTATGGCTACACCTTC. This encodes CASSPGQGNYGYTF.